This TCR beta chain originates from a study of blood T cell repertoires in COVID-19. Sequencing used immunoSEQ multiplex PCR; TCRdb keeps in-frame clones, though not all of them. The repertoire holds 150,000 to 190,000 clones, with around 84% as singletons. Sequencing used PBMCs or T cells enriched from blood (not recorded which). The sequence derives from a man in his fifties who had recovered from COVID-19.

CDR3 coding DNA: TGTGCCAGCAGCCATAGCCAGGGTGGTGGCTACACCTTC. It yields the protein CASSHSQGGGYTF. The genes are TRBV3-1 (or the pseudogene TRBV3-2) and TRBJ1-2, with a weak D call TRBD1 (5 bases). The CDR3 totals 13 residues. Trimming pared 3 bases from V and 7 bases from J, leaving 12 bases between. Germline V gene data show CDR1 as LGHDT and CDR2 as YNNKEL (reference sequence).